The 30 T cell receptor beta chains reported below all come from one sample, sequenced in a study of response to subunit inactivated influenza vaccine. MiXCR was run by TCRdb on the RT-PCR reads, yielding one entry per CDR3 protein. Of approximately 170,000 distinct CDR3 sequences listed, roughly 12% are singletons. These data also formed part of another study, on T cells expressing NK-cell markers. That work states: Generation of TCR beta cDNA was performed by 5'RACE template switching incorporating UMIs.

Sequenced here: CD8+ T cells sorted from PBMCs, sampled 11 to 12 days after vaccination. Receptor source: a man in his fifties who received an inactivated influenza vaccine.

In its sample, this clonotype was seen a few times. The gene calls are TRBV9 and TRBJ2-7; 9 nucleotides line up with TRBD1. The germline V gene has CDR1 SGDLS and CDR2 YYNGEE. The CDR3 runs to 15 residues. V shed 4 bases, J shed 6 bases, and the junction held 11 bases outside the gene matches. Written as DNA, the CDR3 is TGTGCCAGCAGCCGCACTGGGACAGGGTCTGTCGAGCAGTACTTC. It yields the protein CASSRTGTGSVEQYF.

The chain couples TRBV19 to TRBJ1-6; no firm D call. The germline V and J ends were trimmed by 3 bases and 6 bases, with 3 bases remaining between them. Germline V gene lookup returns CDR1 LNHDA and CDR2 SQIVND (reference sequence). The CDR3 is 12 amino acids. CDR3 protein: CASSMPNSPLHF. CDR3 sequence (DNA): TGTGCCAGTAGTATGCCTAATTCACCCCTCCACTTT.

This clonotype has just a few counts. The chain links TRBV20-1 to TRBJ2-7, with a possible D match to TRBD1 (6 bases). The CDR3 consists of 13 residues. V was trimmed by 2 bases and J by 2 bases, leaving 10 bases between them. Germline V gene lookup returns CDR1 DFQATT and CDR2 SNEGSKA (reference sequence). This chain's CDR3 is CSARPQGAYEQYF. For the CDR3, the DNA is TGCAGTGCTAGACCACAGGGAGCCTACGAGCAGTACTTC.

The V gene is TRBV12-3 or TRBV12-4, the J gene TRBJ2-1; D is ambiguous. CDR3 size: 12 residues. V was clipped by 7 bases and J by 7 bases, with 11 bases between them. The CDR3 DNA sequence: TGTGCCAGCACCCTACTTGCTAATGAGCAGTTCTTC. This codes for CASTLLANEQFF.

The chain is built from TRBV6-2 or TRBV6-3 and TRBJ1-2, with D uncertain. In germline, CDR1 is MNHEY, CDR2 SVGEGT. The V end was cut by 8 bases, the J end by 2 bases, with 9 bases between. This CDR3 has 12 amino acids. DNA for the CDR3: TGTGCCAGCCGCGGAGGGAACTATGGCTACACCTTC. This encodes CASRGGNYGYTF.

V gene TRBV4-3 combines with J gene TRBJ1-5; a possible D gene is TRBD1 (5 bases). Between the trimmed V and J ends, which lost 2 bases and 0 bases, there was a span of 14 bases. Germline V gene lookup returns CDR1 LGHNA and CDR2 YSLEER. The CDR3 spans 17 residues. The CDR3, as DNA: TGCGCCAGCAGCCAAAATGCTGGGACGTCTAGCAATCAGCCCCAGCATTTT. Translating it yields CASSQNAGTSSNQPQHF.

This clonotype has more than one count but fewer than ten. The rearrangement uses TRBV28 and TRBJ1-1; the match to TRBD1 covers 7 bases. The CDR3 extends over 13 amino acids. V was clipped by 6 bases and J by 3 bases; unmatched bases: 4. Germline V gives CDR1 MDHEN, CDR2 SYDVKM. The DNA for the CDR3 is TGTGCCAGCAGCCCTCAGGGGGACACTGAAGCTTTCTTT. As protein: CASSPQGDTEAFF.

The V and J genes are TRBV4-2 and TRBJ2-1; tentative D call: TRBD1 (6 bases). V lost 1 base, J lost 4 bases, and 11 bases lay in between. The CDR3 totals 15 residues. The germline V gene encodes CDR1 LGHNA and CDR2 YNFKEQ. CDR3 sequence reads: CASSQGTVRYNEQFF. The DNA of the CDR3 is TGTGCCAGCAGCCAAGGGACAGTACGTTACAATGAGCAGTTCTTC.

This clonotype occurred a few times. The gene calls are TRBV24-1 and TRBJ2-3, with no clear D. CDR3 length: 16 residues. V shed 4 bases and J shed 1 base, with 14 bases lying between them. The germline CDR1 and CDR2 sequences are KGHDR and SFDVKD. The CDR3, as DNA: TGTGCCACCAGTGAACCTACTATGACTGGCACAGATACGCAGTATTTT. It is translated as CATSEPTMTGTDTQYF.

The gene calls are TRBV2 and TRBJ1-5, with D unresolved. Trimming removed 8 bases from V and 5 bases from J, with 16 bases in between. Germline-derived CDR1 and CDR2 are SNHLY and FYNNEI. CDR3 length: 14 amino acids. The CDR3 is CASSESGGYQPQHF. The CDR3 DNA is TGTGCCAGCTCCGAGTCTGGCGGTTATCAGCCCCAGCATTTT.

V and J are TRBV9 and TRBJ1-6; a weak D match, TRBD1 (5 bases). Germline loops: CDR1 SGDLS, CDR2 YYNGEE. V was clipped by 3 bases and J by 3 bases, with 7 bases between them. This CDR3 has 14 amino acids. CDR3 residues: CASSEGNYNSPLHF. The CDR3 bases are TGTGCCAGCAGCGAGGGGAACTATAATTCACCCCTCCACTTT.

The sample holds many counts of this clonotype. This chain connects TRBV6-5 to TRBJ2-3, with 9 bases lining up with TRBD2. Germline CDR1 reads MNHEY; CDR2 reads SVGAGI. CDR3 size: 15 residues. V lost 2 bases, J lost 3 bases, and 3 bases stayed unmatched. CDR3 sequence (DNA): TGTGCCAGCAGTTACGTAGCGGGGGAAACAGATACGCAGTATTTT. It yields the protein CASSYVAGETDTQYF.

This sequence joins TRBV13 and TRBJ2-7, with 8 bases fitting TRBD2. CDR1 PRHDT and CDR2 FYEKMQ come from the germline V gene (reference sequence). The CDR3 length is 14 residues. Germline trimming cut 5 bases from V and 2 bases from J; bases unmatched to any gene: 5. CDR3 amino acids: CASSEGTRAYEQYF. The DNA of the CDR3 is TGTGCCAGCAGCGAGGGGACTAGAGCCTACGAGCAGTACTTC. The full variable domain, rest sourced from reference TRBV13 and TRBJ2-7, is AAGVIQSPRHLIKEKRETATLKCYPIPRHDTVYWYQQGPGQDPQFLISFYEKMQSDKGSIPDRFSAQQFSDYHSELNMSSLELGDSALYFCASSEGTRAYEQYFGPGTRLTVT.

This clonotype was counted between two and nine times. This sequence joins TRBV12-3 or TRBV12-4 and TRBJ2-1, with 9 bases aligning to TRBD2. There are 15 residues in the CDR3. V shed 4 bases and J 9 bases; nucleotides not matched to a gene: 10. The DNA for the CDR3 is TGTGCCAGCAGTTCGTACGCGGGAGGGGAACTTGAGCAGTTCTTC. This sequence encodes CASSSYAGGELEQFF.

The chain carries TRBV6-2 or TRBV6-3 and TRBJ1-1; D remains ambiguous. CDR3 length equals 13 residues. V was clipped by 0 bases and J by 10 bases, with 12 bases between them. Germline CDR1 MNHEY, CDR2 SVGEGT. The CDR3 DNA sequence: TGTGCCAGCAGTTACTCGAATGGAGTGGGAGCTTTCTTT. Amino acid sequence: CASSYSNGVGAFF.

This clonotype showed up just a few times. In DNA form, the CDR3 reads TGCGCCAGCAGCTTGTGGGCAGGGGCCGACAATGAGCAGTTCTTC. Protein product: CASSLWAGADNEQFF. The V call is TRBV5-1, the J call TRBJ2-1; D may be TRBD1 (6 bases). This CDR3 spans 15 amino acids. The V gene lost 1 base and the J gene lost 5 bases, with 13 bases spanning the gap. The germline gives CDR1 SGHRS, CDR2 YFSETQ.

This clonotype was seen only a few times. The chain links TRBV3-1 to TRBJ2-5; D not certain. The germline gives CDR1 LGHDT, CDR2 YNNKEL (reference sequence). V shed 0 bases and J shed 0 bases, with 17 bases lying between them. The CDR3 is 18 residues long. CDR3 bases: TGTGCCAGCAGCCAAGAAATGGTCCCGACACCGAACCAAGAGACCCAGTACTTC. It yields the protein CASSQEMVPTPNQETQYF.

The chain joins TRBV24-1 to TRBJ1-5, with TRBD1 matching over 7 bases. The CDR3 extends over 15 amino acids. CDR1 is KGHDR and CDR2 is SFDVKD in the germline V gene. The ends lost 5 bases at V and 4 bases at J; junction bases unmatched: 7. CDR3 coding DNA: TGTGCCACCAGTGGACCGGGACAGAGGAATCAGCCCCAGCATTTT. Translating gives CATSGPGQRNQPQHF.

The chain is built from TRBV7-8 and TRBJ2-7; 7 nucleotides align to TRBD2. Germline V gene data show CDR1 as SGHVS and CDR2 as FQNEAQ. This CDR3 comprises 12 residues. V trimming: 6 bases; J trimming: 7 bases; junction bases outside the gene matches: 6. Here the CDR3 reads CASRGGIGEQYF. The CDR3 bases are TGTGCCAGCAGGGGGGGGATCGGGGAGCAGTACTTC.

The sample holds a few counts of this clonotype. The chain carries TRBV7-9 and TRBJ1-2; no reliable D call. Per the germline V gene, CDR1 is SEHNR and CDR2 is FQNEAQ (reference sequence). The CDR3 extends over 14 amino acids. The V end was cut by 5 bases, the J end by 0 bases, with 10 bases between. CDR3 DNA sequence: TGTGCCAGCAGCCCCCCGGGATCTAACTATGGCTACACCTTC. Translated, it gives CASSPPGSNYGYTF.

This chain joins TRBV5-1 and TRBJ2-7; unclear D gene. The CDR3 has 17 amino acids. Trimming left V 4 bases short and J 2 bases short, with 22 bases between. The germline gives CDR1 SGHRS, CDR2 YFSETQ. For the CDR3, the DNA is TGCGCCAGCAGCAGCGCAAGCGTCTTGGTGGGAACCTACGAGCAGTACTTC. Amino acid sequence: CASSSASVLVGTYEQYF.

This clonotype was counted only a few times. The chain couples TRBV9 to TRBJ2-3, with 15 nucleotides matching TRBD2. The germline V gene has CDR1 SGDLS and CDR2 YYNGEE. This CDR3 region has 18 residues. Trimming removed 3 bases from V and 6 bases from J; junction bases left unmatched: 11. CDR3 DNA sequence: TGTGCCAGCAGCGATGGACTAGCGGGAGGGCAGAAACTGGATACGCAGTATTTT. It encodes CASSDGLAGGQKLDTQYF.

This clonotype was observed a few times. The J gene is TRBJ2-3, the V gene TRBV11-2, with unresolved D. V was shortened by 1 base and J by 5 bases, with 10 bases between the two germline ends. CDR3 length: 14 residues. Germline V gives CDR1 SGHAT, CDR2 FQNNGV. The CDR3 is CASSLAGLEDTQYF. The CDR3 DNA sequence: TGTGCCAGCAGCTTAGCCGGGTTGGAAGATACGCAGTATTTT.

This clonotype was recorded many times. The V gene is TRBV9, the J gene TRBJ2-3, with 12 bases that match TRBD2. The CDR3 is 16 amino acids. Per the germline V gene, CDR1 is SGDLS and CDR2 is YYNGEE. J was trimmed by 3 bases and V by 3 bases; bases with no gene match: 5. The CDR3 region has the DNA TGTGCCAGCAGCGAAGGGACTAGCGGGCAGACAGATACGCAGTATTTT. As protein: CASSEGTSGQTDTQYF.

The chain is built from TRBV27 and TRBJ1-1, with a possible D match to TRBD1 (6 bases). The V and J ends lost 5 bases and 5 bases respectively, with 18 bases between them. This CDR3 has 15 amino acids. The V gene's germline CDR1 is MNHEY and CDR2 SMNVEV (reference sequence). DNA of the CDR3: TGTGCCAGCAGTACAGGGACAAAAGGGGTGACTGAAGCTTTCTTT. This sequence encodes CASSTGTKGVTEAFF.

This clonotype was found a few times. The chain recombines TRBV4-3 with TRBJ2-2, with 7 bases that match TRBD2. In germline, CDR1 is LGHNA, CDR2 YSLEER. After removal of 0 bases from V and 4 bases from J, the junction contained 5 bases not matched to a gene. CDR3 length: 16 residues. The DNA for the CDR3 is TGCGCCAGCAGCCAAGACACCGGGGGGATCACCGGGGAGCTGTTTTTT. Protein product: CASSQDTGGITGELFF.

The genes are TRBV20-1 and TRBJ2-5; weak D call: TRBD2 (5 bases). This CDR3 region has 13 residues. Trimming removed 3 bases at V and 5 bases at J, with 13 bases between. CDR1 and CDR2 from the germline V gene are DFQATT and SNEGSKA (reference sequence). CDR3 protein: CSASAGLGETQYF. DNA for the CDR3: TGCAGTGCTAGTGCGGGCCTGGGCGAGACCCAGTACTTC.

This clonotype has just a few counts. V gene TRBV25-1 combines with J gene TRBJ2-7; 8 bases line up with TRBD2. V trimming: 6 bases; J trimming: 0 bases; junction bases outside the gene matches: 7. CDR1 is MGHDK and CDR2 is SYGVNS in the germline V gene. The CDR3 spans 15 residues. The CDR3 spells CASRGTSGSSYEQYF. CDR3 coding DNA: TGTGCCAGCAGGGGTACTAGCGGCAGCTCCTACGAGCAGTACTTC.

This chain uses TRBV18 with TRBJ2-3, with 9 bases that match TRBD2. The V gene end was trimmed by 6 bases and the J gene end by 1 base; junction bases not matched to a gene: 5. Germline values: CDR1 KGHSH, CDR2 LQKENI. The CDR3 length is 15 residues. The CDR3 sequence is CASSHLAGGTDTQYF. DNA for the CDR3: TGTGCCAGCTCGCACTTAGCGGGGGGCACAGATACGCAGTATTTT.

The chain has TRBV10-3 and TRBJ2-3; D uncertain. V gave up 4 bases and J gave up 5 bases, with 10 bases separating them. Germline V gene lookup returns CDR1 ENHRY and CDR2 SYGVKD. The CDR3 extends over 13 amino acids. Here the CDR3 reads CAISGLDQDTQYF. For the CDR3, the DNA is TGTGCCATCAGTGGGTTAGATCAAGATACGCAGTATTTT.